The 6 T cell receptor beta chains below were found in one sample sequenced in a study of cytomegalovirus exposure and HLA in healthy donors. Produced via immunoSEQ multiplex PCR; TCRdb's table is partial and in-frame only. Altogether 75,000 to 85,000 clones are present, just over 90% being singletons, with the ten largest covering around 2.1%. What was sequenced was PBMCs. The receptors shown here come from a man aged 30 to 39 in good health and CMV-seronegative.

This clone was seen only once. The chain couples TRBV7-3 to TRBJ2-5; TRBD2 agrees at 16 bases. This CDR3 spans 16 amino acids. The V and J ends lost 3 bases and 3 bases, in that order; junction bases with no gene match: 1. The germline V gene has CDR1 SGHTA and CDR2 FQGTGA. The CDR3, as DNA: TGTGCCAGCAGCTTGGGACTAGCGGGAGGGGAAGAGACCCAGTACTTC. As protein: CASSLGLAGGEETQYF.

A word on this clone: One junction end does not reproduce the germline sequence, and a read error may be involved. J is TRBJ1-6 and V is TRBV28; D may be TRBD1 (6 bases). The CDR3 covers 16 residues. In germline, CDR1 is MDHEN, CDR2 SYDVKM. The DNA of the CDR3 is TGTGCCAGCAGTGTCAGCCCGGGACACCTTAATTCACCCCCCCACTTT. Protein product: CASSVSPGHLNSPPHF.

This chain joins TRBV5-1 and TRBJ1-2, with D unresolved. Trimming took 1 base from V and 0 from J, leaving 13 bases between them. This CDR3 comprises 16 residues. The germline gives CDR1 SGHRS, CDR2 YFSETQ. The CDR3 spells CASSLTATRSNYGYTF. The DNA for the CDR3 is TGCGCCAGCAGCTTGACAGCTACAAGATCTAACTATGGCTACACCTTC.

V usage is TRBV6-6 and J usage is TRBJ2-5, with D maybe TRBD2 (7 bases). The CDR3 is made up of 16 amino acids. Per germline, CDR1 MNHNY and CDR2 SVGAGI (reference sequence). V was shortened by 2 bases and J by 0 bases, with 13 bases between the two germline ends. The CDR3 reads CASSYAAGAYQETQYF. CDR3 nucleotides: TGTGCCAGCAGTTACGCGGCGGGGGCGTACCAAGAGACCCAGTACTTC.

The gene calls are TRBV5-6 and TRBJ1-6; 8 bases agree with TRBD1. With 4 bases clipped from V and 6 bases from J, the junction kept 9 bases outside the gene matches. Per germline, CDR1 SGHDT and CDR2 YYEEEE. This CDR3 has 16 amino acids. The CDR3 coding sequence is TGTGCCAGCAGCCCCTCCTACGGACAGGGTAATTCACCCCTCCACTTT. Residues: CASSPSYGQGNSPLHF.

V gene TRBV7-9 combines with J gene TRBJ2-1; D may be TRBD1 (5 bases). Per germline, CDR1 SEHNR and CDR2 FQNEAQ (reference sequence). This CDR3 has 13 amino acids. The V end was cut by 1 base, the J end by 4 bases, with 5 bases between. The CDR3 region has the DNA TGTGCCAGCAGCTTAGGACAGTACAATGAGCAGTTCTTC. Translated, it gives CASSLGQYNEQFF.